The present TCR beta chain was sequenced within a study of T cell repertoires in cytomegalovirus infection. TCRdb reanalysed the reads using MiXCR and keeps one entry per CDR3 protein. The sample carries approximately 600,000 distinct CDR3 sequences, about 39% recorded once. CDR1 LNHDA and CDR2 SQIVND come from the germline V gene (reference sequence). V was shortened by 3 bases and J by 1 base, with 9 bases between the two germline ends. This CDR3 region has 14 residues. Comments on this clonotype: Its specificity is unknown.

The source was cultured PBMCs, collected from culture after CMV antigen stimulation. The chain recombines TRBV19 with TRBJ1-1; D unresolved. The sequence derives from a human donor in good health (CMV status not recorded). Some clones in this sample may be carry-over from other donors' samples. In DNA form, the CDR3 reads TGTGCCAGTAGTATTTGGGGAAAGAACACTGAAGCTTTCTTT. It codes for CASSIWGKNTEAFF. Based on the CDR3 plus reference TRBV19 and TRBJ1-1, the full variable domain is DGGITQSPKYLFRKEGQNVTLSCEQNLNHDAMYWYRQDPGQGLRLIYYSQIVNDFQKGDIAEGYSVSREKKESFPLTVTSAQKNPTAFYLCASSIWGKNTEAFFGQGTRLTVV.